This TCR beta chain comes out of a study of human T cells and chemical hapten exposure. Looking at the study overall: Alopecia areata, totalis or universalis affected patients, mainly female. It was small differences in pooled library volume that mainly caused per-sample TCR yields to vary.

Study-wide results and caveats: Donors had alopecia, so their immune response may differ from healthy people's.

This clonotype was seen a handful of times. The antigen is not known. Each CDR3 protein gets one entry after TCRdb re-called the RACE reads with MiXCR. Altogether 50,000 to 65,000 distinct CDR3 sequences are present, over 9% being singletons, with the ten largest covering almost 4%. Sample time point: pre-sensitization, week 0. As to treatment: therapeutic diphenylcyclopropenone sensitization with weekly scalp DPC. The total RNA was obtained from whole blood that was not fractionated. Trimming removed 4 bases from V and 10 bases from J, with 17 bases in between. Germline V CDR1 and CDR2: DFQATT, SNEGSKA (reference sequence). The CDR3 covers 14 residues.

The rearrangement uses TRBV20-1 and TRBJ1-6; D gene uncertain. The sequence was collected from a woman between 40 and 55 years old with alopecia areata. Some clones in this sample may be carry-over from other donors' samples. Sequences were derived from whole blood, sampled in connection with sensitization to the hapten diphenylcyclopropenone (DPC). The CDR3 DNA follows: TGCAGTGCTACGAGGGATGTAAGGCTGTCACCCCTCCACTTT. Translation: CSATRDVRLSPLHF.